This T cell receptor (beta chain) was obtained from a study of T cell changes during pregnancy in multiple sclerosis. Measured with immunoSEQ multiplex PCR; TCRdb has only the in-frame clones, and not every one. The sample lists 55,000 to 75,000 clones; 91% were seen once. This CDR3 spans 16 amino acids. Germline CDR1 reads SGHTS; CDR2 reads YDEGEE. The V gene end was trimmed by 4 bases and the J gene end by 5 bases; junction bases not matched to a gene: 14. The source is a female donor in good health, enrolled as a control in a pregnancy study. Specimen: peripheral blood, collected after pregnancy. The rearrangement joins TRBV5-8 to TRBJ2-7, with 8 bases matching TRBD1. This chain's CDR3 is CASSGRTGLGGHEQYF. CDR3 coding DNA: TGTGCCAGCAGCGGGAGGACAGGGCTGGGTGGCCACGAGCAGTACTTC.